This T cell receptor beta chain comes out of a study of shared clonotypes between healthy human individuals. Assay used: immunoSEQ multiplex PCR; TCRdb lists only in-frame clones, some missing. This repertoire shows about 2.4 million clones, just over 90% found once; its top ten account for roughly 0.13%. This receptor was identified in a man aged 18 to 30 in good health. The sample was naive CD4+ T cells sorted from blood. Subset here: CD45RA+ positively selected.

The CDR3 sequence: CASDDRGVNEQFF. CDR3 in DNA: TGCGCCAGCGATGACAGGGGAGTCAATGAGCAGTTCTTC. The rearrangement uses TRBV10-2 and TRBJ2-1; TRBD1 aligns across 8 bases. J was trimmed by 6 bases and V by 8 bases; bases with no gene match: 6. Germline values: CDR1 WSHSY, CDR2 SAAADI. The CDR3 extends over 13 amino acids.